One TCR beta chain is described in this entry. The data were obtained in a study of control samples from healthy donors and cancer patients. Libraries were prepared by immunoSEQ multiplex PCR; TCRdb keeps only in-frame clonotypes and omits some of them. The sample lists 150,000 to 200,000 clones; around 87% were seen once. The germline V gene encodes CDR1 MRHNA and CDR2 SNTAGT. Trimming cost V 8 bases and J 6 bases, with 19 bases left between them. The CDR3 has 15 amino acids. The sequence came from a woman in her forties or fifties in good health. The chain has TRBV6-4 and TRBJ2-2; a weak D match, TRBD1 (6 bases). The sample was blood. The CDR3 is CASSVLAQGSGELFF. The CDR3 DNA sequence: TGTGCCAGCTCGGTCCTAGCCCAGGGGTCCGGGGAGCTGTTTTTT.